The present T cell receptor (beta chain) was sequenced within a study of T cell responses to AZD1222 COVID-19 vaccine. The assay was immunoSEQ multiplex PCR, and TCRdb's table has in-frame clones only and misses some. This table holds roughly 100,000 clones, about 88% found once. The CDR3 spans 15 residues. Trimming stripped 0 bases from V and 6 bases from J, with 13 bases between. Germline-derived CDR1 and CDR2 are SGHRS and YFSETQ. As to this clone: Its antigen is unknown.

Study observations and caveats: Vaccine-associated CD4 TCRs spanned spike, dominant at 160-218 and 743-854.

V and J are TRBV5-1 and TRBJ2-1; D is unresolved. The sequence came from an adult in good health. Sequencing used peripheral blood, obtained on day 0 of AZD1222 vaccination. CDR3: CASSLGAVSFNEQFF. DNA of the CDR3: TGCGCCAGCAGCTTGGGGGCAGTTTCTTTCAATGAGCAGTTCTTC.